This T cell receptor beta chain emerged from a study of blood T cell repertoires in COVID-19. Overall study context: From T cells, B-cell-depleted T cells, or PBMCs came the material, which was cDNA or gDNA.

Individuals aged roughly 18 to 95 years were recruited from 24 US areas. Participant reports of clinical history set cohort assignment. In the original workflow: It was from reference gene primer amplification that nucleated cell counts were estimated. Assay used: immunoSEQ multiplex PCR; TCRdb lists only in-frame clones, some missing. The DNA gave D and trimming, while V, J and clone size come from that table. The sample records around 250,000 clones, roughly 82% being singletons. Germline V gene lookup returns CDR1 KGHDR and CDR2 SFDVKD. The V gene end was trimmed by 5 bases and the J gene end by 9 bases; junction bases not matched to a gene: 8. The CDR3 totals 15 residues.

This sequence was found in a woman aged 45-59 years who had recovered from COVID-19. The rearrangement links TRBV24-1 to TRBJ2-1; 11 nucleotides match TRBD2. The source material was PBMCs or T cells enriched from blood (not recorded which). CDR3 residues: CATSGAGLAEPEQFF. The DNA of the CDR3 is TGTGCCACCAGTGGGGCGGGACTAGCGGAACCTGAGCAGTTCTTC.